This entry lists 20 T cell receptor beta chains sequenced from one sample in a study of vaccination and CD4 T cells after COVID-19. The treatment: approximately 9-day PBMC culture with coronavirus spike peptide pools or control peptides (ViraFEST assay). Cultured CD4+ T-cell DNA underwent Oncomine TCR Beta short-read sequencing. TCRdb recomputed calls from the PCR reads with MiXCR, one row per CDR3 protein. The sample gives some 15,000 distinct CDR3 sequences, 21% of which show up once; roughly 12% is in the top ten. These receptors have no identified antigens. Specimen: CD4+ T cells from blood, cultured in vitro, collected before SARS-CoV-2 vaccination. The receptors stem from a human donor who received a COVID-19 vaccine.

The chain carries TRBV18 and TRBJ2-2; a possible D gene is TRBD1 (6 bases). Trimming pared 5 bases from V and 1 base from J, leaving 8 bases between. Per germline, CDR1 KGHSH and CDR2 LQKENI. The length of the CDR3 is 14 residues. This chain's CDR3 is CASSATGNTGELFF. In DNA, the CDR3 is TGTGCCAGCTCAGCGACAGGGAACACCGGGGAGCTGTTTTTT.

There are a few counts of this clonotype. The rearrangement links TRBV27 to TRBJ1-4; unclear D gene. Germline V CDR1 and CDR2: MNHEY, SMNVEV (reference sequence). The CDR3 loop spans 16 amino acids. The V gene lost 2 bases and the J gene lost 8 bases, with 18 bases spanning the gap. CDR3: CASSLGVGSGREKLFF. DNA of the CDR3: TGTGCCAGCAGTTTAGGGGTCGGCTCCGGGAGGGAAAAACTGTTTTTT.

This chain connects TRBV19 to TRBJ1-2; D remains ambiguous. The CDR3 consists of 13 residues. V was pared by 9 bases and J by 0 bases, with 11 bases between. Germline V lookup: CDR1 LNHDA, CDR2 SQIVND (reference sequence). CDR3: CASGQPTNYGYTF. The CDR3 region has the DNA TGTGCCAGCGGGCAGCCAACTAACTATGGCTACACCTTC.

The rearrangement joins TRBV21-1 to TRBJ1-6; TRBD1, the D gene given by the table, was not confirmed from the DNA. TRBV21-1 is annotated as a pseudogene. The CDR3 runs 17 residues. The CDR3 sequence is CASSKGRRGDLNSPLHF. The CDR3, as DNA: TGTGCCAGCAGCAAAGGTCGCAGGGGAGACCTTAATTCACCCCTCCACTTT.

The chain couples TRBV11-2 to TRBJ2-1, with 9 bases matching TRBD2. The length of the CDR3 is 17 residues. Germline V gives CDR1 SGHAT, CDR2 FQNNGV. J lost 3 bases, V lost 6 bases, and 12 bases had no gene match. The CDR3 DNA is TGTGCCAGCAGTTTTAAACCCTCAGCGGGGGGCTACAATGAGCAGTTCTTC. This encodes CASSFKPSAGGYNEQFF.

In its sample, this clonotype was seen a few times. V gene TRBV19 combines with J gene TRBJ1-3; tentatively, D is TRBD1 (6 bases). The germline V gene encodes CDR1 LNHDA and CDR2 SQIVND (reference sequence). The CDR3 totals 15 residues. Trimming stripped 3 bases from V and 1 base from J, with 10 bases between. CDR3 nucleotide sequence: TGTGCCAGTAGTATGGACAGCGTGTCTGGAAACACCATATATTTT. Translating it yields CASSMDSVSGNTIYF.

The CDR3, as DNA: TGCAGTGGGCGGTCCGACAGGACCTACGAGCAGTACTTC. Translated: CSGRSDRTYEQYF. The chain carries TRBV20-1 and TRBJ2-7, with D maybe TRBD1 (6 bases). In germline, CDR1 is DFQATT, CDR2 SNEGSKA (reference sequence). CDR3 size: 13 residues. Trimming shortened V by 7 bases and J by 2 bases, and 15 bases separated the two germline ends.

This clonotype was counted only a few times. The genes are TRBV27 and TRBJ2-7, with TRBD2 matching 11 bases. The germline gives CDR1 MNHEY, CDR2 SMNVEV (reference sequence). The length of the CDR3 is 15 residues. After removal of 1 base from V and 4 bases from J, the junction contained 3 bases not matched to a gene. CDR3 bases: TGTGCCAGCAGTTTATTGGCTAGCGGGGGGTACGAGCAGTACTTC. It encodes CASSLLASGGYEQYF.

Regarding this clonotype: Germline and junction disagree at one end, which may indicate a read error. V gene TRBV10-3 combines with J gene TRBJ2-2; D might be TRBD2 (6 bases). The V gene's germline CDR1 is ENHRY and CDR2 SYGVKD. There are 16 residues in the CDR3. The chain's CDR3 is CASSDTAGTDPGELFF. Here the CDR3 DNA reads TGTGCCAGCAGTGATACGGCAGGGACTGACCCCGGGGAGCTGTTTTTT.

CDR3 in amino acids: CASSGIPGQYGYTF. CDR3 sequence (DNA): TGTGCCAGCAGTGGAATCCCGGGACAGTATGGCTACACCTTC. The chain recombines TRBV25-1 with TRBJ1-2, with TRBD1 matching 7 bases. The germline gives CDR1 MGHDK, CDR2 SYGVNS. CDR3 length: 14 amino acids. J gave up 5 bases and V 4 bases, and 7 bases lay outside the gene matches.

There are a few counts of this clonotype. The V call is TRBV7-2, the J call TRBJ2-4; tentatively, D is TRBD1 or TRBD2 (5 bases each). The germline V gene has CDR1 SGHTA and CDR2 FQGNSA. V dropped 0 bases and J dropped 1 base, with 10 bases sitting between them. This CDR3 comprises 16 residues. This CDR3 reads CASSLAGTSAKNIQYF. The CDR3 DNA is TGTGCCAGCAGCTTAGCGGGGACGTCGGCCAAAAACATTCAGTACTTC. The full variable domain, its missing parts supplied by reference TRBV7-2 and TRBJ2-4, is GAGVSQSPSNKVTEKGKDVELRCDPISGHTALYWYRQSLGQGLEFLIYFQGNSAPDKSGLPSDRFSAERTGGSVSTLTIQRTQQEDSAVYLCASSLAGTSAKNIQYFGAGTRLSVL.

The chain uses TRBV5-1 and TRBJ2-3; 11 positions match TRBD2. The germline gives CDR1 SGHRS, CDR2 YFSETQ. J lost 2 bases, V lost 0 bases, and 11 bases had no gene match. The CDR3 loop spans 19 amino acids. This CDR3 reads CASSLALSGGALVTDTQYF. The CDR3 coding sequence is TGCGCCAGCAGCTTGGCCCTTAGCGGGGGGGCCTTGGTCACAGATACGCAGTATTTT.

This clonotype was detected a few times. The chain is built from TRBV14 and TRBJ1-3; D might be TRBD1 (5 bases). Germline loops: CDR1 SGHDN, CDR2 FVKESK. The CDR3 has 17 residues. Deletions cut 4 bases from V and 2 bases from J, with 18 bases between. CDR3 residues: CASSLPGPGSTGNTIYF. The CDR3 region has the DNA TGTGCCAGCAGCCTTCCGGGACCGGGCTCGACTGGAAACACCATATATTTT. Together with reference TRBV14 and TRBJ1-3, the CDR3 gives the full variable domain: EAGVTQFPSHSVIEKGQTVTLRCDPISGHDNLYWYRRVMGKEIKFLLHFVKESKQDESGMPNNRFLAERTGGTYSTLKVQPAELEDSGVYFCASSLPGPGSTGNTIYFGEGSWLTVV.

This clonotype occurred a few times. This chain joins TRBV25-1 and TRBJ2-6, with D possibly matching TRBD1 (5 bases). Germline CDR1 and CDR2: MGHDK and SYGVNS. V lost 9 bases, J lost 1 base, and 16 bases lay in between. This CDR3 has 16 residues. CDR3 loop: CASSGHGLSGANVLTF. For the CDR3, the DNA is TGTGCCAGTTCAGGACACGGTCTTTCTGGGGCCAACGTCCTGACTTTC.

The chain's CDR3 is CASSQVFRPNKQGLYGYTF. CDR3 DNA sequence: TGCGCCAGCAGCCAAGTATTTCGACCTAACAAACAGGGACTCTATGGCTACACCTTC. V and J are TRBV4-1 and TRBJ1-2, with D perhaps matching TRBD1 (6 bases). V lost 1 base and J lost 4, with 25 bases in between. Germline-derived CDR1 and CDR2 are MGHRA and YSYEKL. The CDR3 is 19 residues long.

This chain links TRBV11-3 with TRBJ2-7; perhaps TRBD1 as D (5 bases). The CDR3 extends over 14 amino acids. Trimming took off 5 bases at V and 2 bases at J, with 13 bases between the two ends. Germline V gives CDR1 SGHNT, CDR2 YENEEA. Here the CDR3 reads CASSPPGFPYEQYF. CDR3 coding DNA: TGTGCCAGCAGCCCCCCAGGGTTTCCCTACGAGCAGTACTTC.

By frequency in the sample, this clonotype is medium-sized. V gene TRBV7-9 combines with J gene TRBJ2-7, with D perhaps matching TRBD2 (6 bases). Germline values: CDR1 SEHNR, CDR2 FQNEAQ (reference sequence). The CDR3 length is 15 residues. V dropped 10 bases and J dropped 1 base, with 20 bases sitting between them. Here the CDR3 reads CATSPGGLRSYEQYF. The CDR3 DNA follows: TGTGCCACCTCGCCCGGGGGACTGCGTTCCTACGAGCAGTACTTC.

This clonotype was counted a few times. V and J are TRBV19 and TRBJ2-7; TRBD1 might be the D (6 bases). Germline V gene lookup returns CDR1 LNHDA and CDR2 SQIVND (reference sequence). This CDR3 contains 14 residues. Trimming removed 7 bases at V and 0 bases at J, with 13 bases between. CDR3 sequence: CASTTDSSSYEQYF. CDR3 coding DNA: TGTGCCAGTACCACGGACAGCTCCTCCTACGAGCAGTACTTC.

This clonotype was observed a handful of times. This chain joins TRBV2 and TRBJ2-1; D is unresolved. Germline CDR1 is SNHLY and CDR2 is FYNNEI. The CDR3 has 14 residues. With 3 bases removed from V and 4 bases from J, the gap between germline ends came to 10 bases. CDR3 DNA sequence: TGTGCCAGCAGTGAGGGTCGTTTTTACAATGAGCAGTTCTTC. Protein: CASSEGRFYNEQFF.

This clonotype turned up a few times. The genes are TRBV5-4 and TRBJ2-7; D remains ambiguous. From germline, CDR1 is SGHNT and CDR2 YYREEE (reference sequence). V was trimmed by 7 bases and J by 2 bases, leaving 16 bases between them. This CDR3 is built from 14 residues. CDR3 residues: CASSLPDRAYEQYF. DNA for the CDR3: TGTGCCAGCTCACTCCCGGACCGAGCCTACGAGCAGTACTTC.